This TCR beta chain was documented in a study of radiation and T cells in renal cell carcinoma. About the research overall: Nephrectomy followed 15 Gy stereotactic body radiation by 4 weeks. General study points: From baseline, blood top tumor clonotypes peaked at 2 weeks post-radiation.

Concerning this clone itself: What it recognizes is unknown.

Profiled with immunoSEQ multiplex PCR; TCRdb holds only in-frame clones, not every one. The data contain roughly 49,000 clones, 75% to 85% of them singletons. Documented time point: blood 2 weeks post-SBRT. Treatment in this sample: 15 Gy SBRT to primary tumor, nephrectomy 4 weeks later. The CDR3 loop spans 15 amino acids. Trimming shortened V by 5 bases and J by 1 base, and 14 bases separated the two germline ends. Germline assignment: CDR1 KGHSH and CDR2 LQKENI. The chain is built from TRBV18 and TRBJ1-1; possible D gene TRBD1, 6 bases. The clonotype originates from a woman between 65 and 79 years old with renal cell carcinoma. The source was blood, collected from a patient whose treatment included radiotherapy and nephrectomy. The CDR3 nucleotides read TGTGCCAGCTCAGAACAGGGACAAAAGAACACTGAAGCTTTCTTT. This codes for CASSEQGQKNTEAFF. The full variable domain, with the rest looked up from reference TRBV18 and TRBJ1-1, is NAGVMQNPRHLVRRRGQEARLRCSPMKGHSHVYWYRQLPEEGLKFMVYLQKENIIDESGMPKERFSAEFPKEGPSILRIQQVVRGDSAAYFCASSEQGQKNTEAFFGQGTRLTVV.